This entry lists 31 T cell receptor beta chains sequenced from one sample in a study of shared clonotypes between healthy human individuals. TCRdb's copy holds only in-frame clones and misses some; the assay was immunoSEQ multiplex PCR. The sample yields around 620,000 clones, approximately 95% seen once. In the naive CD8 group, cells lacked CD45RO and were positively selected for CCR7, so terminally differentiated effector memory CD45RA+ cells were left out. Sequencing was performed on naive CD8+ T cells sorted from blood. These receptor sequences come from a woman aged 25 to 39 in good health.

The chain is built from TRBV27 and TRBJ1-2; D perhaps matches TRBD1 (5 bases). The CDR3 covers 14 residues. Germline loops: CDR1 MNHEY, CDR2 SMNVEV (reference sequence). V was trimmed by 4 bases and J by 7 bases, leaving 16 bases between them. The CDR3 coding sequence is TGTGCCAGCAGTTCGGGACTTTTAGAGGGTGGCTACACCTTC. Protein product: CASSSGLLEGGYTF.

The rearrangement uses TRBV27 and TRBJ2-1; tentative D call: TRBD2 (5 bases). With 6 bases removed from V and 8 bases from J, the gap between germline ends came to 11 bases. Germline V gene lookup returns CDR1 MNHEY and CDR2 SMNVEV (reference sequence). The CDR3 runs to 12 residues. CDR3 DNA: TGTGCCAGCAGCTTTACTAGTTATGAGCAGTTCTTC. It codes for CASSFTSYEQFF.

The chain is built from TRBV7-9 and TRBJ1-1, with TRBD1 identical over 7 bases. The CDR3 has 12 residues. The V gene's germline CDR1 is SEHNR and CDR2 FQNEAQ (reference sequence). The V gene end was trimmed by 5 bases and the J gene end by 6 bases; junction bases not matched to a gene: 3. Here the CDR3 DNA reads TGTGCCAGCAGCCGGGACAGCCCTGAAGCTTTCTTT. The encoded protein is CASSRDSPEAFF.

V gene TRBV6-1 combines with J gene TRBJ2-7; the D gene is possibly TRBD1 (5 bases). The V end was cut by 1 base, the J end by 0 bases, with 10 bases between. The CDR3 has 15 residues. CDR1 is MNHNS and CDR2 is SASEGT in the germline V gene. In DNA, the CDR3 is TGTGCCAGCAGTGAAGGGACACTGAGCTCCTACGAGCAGTACTTC. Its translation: CASSEGTLSSYEQYF.

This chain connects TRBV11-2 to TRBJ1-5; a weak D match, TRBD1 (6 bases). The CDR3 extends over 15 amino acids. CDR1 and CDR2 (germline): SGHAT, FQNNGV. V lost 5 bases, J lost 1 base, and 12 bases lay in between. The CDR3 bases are TGTGCCAGCAGCGCAGGGGCACGAAGCAATCAGCCCCAGCATTTT. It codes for CASSAGARSNQPQHF.

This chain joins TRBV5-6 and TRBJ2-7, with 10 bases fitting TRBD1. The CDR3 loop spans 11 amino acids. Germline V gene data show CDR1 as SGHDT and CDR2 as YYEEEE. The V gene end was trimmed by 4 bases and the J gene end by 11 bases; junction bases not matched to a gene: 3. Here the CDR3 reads CASSPGTGEYF. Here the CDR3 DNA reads TGTGCCAGCAGCCCGGGGACAGGGGAGTACTTC.

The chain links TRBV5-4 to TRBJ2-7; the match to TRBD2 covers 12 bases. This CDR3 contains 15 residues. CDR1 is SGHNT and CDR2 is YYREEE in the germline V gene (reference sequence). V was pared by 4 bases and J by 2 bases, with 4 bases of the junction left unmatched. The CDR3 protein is CASSPSGRAPYEQYF. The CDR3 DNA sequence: TGTGCCAGCAGCCCTAGCGGGAGGGCCCCCTACGAGCAGTACTTC.

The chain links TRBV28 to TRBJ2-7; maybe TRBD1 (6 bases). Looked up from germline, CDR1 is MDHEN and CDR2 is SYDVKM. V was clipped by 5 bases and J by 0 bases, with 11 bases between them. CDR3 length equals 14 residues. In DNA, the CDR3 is TGTGCCAGCAGTCCCAGGGGCCTCTCCTACGAGCAGTACTTC. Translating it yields CASSPRGLSYEQYF.

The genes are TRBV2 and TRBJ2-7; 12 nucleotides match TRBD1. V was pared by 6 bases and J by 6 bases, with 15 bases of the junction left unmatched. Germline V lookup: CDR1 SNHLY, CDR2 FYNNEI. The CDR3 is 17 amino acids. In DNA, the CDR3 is TGTGCCAGCAGAGACACCTTGTCGGGGACAGGGGGCCTCGAGCAGTACTTC. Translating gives CASRDTLSGTGGLEQYF. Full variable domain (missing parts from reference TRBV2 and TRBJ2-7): EPEVTQTPSHQVTQMGQEVILRCVPISNHLYFYWYRQILGQKVEFLVSFYNNEISEKSEIFDDQFSVERPDGSNFTLKIRSTKLEDSAMYFCASRDTLSGTGGLEQYFGPGTRLTVT.

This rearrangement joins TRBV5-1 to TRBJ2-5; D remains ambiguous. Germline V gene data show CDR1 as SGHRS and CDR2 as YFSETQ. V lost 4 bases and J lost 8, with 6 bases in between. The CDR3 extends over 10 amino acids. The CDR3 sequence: CASSTCTQYF. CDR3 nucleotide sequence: TGCGCCAGCAGCACATGTACCCAGTACTTC.

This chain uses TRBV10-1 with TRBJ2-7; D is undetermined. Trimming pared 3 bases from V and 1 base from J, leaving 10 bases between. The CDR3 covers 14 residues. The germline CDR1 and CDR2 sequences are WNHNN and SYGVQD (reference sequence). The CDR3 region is CASSDRLSSYEQYF. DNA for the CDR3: TGCGCCAGCAGTGACAGGCTCTCGTCCTACGAGCAGTACTTC.

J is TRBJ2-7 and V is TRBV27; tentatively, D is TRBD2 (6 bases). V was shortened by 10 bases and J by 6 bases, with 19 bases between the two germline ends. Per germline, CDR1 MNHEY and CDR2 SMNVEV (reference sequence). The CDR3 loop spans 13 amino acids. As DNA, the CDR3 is TGTGCCACCCGGCCGGGGGAATATCTCGAGCAGTACTTC. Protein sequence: CATRPGEYLEQYF.

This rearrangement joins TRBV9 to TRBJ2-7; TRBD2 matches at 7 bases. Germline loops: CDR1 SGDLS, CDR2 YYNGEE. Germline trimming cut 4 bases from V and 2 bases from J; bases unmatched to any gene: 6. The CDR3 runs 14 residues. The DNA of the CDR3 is TGTGCCAGCAGCATGGGGAGGGGCACCTACGAGCAGTACTTC. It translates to CASSMGRGTYEQYF. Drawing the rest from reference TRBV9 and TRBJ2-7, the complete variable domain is DSGVTQTPKHLITATGQRVTLRCSPRSGDLSVYWYQQSLDQGLQFLIQYYNGEERAKGNILERFSAQQFPDLHSELNLSSLELGDSALYFCASSMGRGTYEQYFGPGTRLTVT.

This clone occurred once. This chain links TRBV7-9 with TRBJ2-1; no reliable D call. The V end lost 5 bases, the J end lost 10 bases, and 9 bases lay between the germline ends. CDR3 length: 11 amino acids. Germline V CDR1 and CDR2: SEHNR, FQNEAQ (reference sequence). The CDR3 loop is CASSLWWEQFF. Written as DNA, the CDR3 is TGTGCCAGCAGCCTCTGGTGGGAGCAGTTCTTC.

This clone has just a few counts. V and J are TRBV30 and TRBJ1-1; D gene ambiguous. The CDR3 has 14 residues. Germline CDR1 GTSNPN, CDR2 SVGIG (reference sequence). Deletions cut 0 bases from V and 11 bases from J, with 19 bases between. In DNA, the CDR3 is TGTGCCTGGAGTGTAGGTTCAGTTGCCGTGAGGGCTTTCTTT. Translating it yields CAWSVGSVAVRAFF. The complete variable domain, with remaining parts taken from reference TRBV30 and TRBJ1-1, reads SQTIHQWPATLVQPVGSPLSLECTVEGTSNPNLYWYRQAAGRGLQLLFYSVGIGQISSEVPQNLSASRPQDRQFILSSKKLLLSDSGFYLCAWSVGSVAVRAFFGQGTRLTVV.

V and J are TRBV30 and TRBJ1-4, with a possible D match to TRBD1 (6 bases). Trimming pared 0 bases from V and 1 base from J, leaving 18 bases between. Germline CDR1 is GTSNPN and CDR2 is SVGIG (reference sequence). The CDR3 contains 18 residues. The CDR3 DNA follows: TGTGCCTGGAGTGTAAACTTAGGGGGGATTGGAACTAATGAAAAACTGTTTTTT. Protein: CAWSVNLGGIGTNEKLFF. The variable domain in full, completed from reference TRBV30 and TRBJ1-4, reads SQTIHQWPATLVQPVGSPLSLECTVEGTSNPNLYWYRQAAGRGLQLLFYSVGIGQISSEVPQNLSASRPQDRQFILSSKKLLLSDSGFYLCAWSVNLGGIGTNEKLFFGSGTQLSVL.

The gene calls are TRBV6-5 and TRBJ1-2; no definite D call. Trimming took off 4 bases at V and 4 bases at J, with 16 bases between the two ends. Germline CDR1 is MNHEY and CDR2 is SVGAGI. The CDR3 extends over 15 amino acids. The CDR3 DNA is TGTGCCAGCAGTTTGCATAGGGATCCTCTCTATGGCTACACCTTC. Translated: CASSLHRDPLYGYTF.

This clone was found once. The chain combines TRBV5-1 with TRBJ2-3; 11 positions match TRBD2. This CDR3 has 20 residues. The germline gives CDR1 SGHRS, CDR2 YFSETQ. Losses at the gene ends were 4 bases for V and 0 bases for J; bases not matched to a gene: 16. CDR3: CASSQYRLAGGPTSTDTQYF. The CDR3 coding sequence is TGCGCCAGCAGCCAATATCGCCTAGCGGGAGGACCGACTAGCACAGATACGCAGTATTTT.

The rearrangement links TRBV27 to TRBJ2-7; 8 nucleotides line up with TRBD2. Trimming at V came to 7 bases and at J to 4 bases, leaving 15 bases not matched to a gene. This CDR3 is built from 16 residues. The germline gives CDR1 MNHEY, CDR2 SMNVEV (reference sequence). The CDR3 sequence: CASTFSAGGLPYEQYF. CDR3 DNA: TGTGCCAGCACCTTCTCCGCGGGAGGCCTTCCTTACGAGCAGTACTTC.

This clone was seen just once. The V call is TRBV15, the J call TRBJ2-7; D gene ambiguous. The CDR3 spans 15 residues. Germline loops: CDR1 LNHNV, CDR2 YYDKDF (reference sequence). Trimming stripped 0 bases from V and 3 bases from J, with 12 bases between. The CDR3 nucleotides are TGTGCCACCAGCAGAGATCGCGGAATTAACTACGAGCAGTACTTC. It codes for CATSRDRGINYEQYF.

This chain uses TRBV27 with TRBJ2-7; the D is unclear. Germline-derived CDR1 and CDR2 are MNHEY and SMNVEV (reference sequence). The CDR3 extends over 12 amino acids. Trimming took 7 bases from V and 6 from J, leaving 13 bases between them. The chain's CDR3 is CASIGVVGEQYF. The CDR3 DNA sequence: TGTGCCAGCATTGGGGTGGTTGGCGAGCAGTACTTC.

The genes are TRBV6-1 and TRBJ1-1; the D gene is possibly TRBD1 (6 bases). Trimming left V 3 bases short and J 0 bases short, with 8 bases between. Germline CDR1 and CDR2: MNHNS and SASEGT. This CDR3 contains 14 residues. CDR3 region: CASSDWGLNTEAFF. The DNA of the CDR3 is TGTGCCAGCAGTGACTGGGGGCTGAACACTGAAGCTTTCTTT.

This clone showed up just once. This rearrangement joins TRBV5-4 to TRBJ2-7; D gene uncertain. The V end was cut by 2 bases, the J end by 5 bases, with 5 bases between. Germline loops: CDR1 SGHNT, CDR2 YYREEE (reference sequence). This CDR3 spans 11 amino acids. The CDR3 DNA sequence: TGTGCCAGCAGCTTTACGGACGAGCAGTACTTC. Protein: CASSFTDEQYF. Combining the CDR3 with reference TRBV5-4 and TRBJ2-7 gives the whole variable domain ETGVTQSPTHLIKTRGQQVTLRCSSQSGHNTVSWYQQALGQGPQFIFQYYREEENGRGNFPPRFSGLQFPNYSSELNVNALELDDSALYLCASSFTDEQYFGPGTRLTVT.

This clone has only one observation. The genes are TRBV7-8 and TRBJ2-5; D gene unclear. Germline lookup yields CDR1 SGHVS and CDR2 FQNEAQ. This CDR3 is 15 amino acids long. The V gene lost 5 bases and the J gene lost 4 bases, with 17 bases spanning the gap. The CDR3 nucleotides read TGTGCCAGCAGCCCGACTTTCGGTGGGTTAGAGACCCAGTACTTC. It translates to CASSPTFGGLETQYF.

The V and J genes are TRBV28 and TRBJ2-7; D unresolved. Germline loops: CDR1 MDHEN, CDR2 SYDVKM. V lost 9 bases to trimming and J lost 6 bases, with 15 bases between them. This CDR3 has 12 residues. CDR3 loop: CASSPWAGEQYF. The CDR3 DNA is TGTGCCAGTTCGCCGTGGGCCGGCGAGCAGTACTTC.

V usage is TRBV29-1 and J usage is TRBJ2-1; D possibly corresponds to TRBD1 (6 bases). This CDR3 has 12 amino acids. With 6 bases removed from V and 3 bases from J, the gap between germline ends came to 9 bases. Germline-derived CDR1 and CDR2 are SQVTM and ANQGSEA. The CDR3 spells CSVDRIYNEQFF. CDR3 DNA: TGCAGCGTGGACAGAATCTACAATGAGCAGTTCTTC.

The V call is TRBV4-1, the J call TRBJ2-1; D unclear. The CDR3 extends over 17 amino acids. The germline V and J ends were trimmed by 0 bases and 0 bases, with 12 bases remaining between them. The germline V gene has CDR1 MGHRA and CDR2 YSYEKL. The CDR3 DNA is TGCGCCAGCAGCCAAGATTTGACAACAAGCTCCTACAATGAGCAGTTCTTC. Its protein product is CASSQDLTTSSYNEQFF.

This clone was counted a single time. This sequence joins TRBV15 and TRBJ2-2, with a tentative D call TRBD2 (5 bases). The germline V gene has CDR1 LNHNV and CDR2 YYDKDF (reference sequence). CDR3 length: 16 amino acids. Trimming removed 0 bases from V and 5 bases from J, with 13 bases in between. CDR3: CATSREELGSTGELFF. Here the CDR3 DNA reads TGTGCCACCAGCAGAGAGGAACTAGGCAGTACCGGGGAGCTGTTTTTT.

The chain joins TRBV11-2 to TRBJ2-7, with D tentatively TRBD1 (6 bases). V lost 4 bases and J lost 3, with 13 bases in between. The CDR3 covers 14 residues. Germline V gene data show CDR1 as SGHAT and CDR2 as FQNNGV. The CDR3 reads CASSSWSGDYEQYF. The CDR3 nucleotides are TGTGCCAGCAGCTCCTGGTCAGGGGACTACGAGCAGTACTTC.

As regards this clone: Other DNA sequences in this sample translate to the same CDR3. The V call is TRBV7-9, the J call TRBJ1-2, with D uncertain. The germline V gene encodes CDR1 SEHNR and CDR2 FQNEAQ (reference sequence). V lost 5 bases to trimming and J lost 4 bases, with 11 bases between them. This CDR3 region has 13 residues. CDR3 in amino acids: CASSLGLSYGYTF. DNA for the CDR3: TGTGCCAGCAGCCTCGGACTGAGCTATGGCTACACCTTC. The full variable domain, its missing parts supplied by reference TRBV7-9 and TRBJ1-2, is DTGVSQNPRHKITKRGQNVTFRCDPISEHNRLYWYRQTLGQGPEFLTYFQNEAQLEKSRLLSDRFSAERPKGSFSTLEIQRTEQGDSAMYLCASSLGLSYGYTFGSGTRLTVV.

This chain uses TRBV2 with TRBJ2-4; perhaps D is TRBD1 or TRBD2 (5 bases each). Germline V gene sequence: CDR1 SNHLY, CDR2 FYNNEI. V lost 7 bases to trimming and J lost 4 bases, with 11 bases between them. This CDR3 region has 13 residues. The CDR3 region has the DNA TGTGCCAGCATCCAGGGACCAAAAAACATTCAGTACTTC. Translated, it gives CASIQGPKNIQYF. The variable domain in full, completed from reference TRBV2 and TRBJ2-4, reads EPEVTQTPSHQVTQMGQEVILRCVPISNHLYFYWYRQILGQKVEFLVSFYNNEISEKSEIFDDQFSVERPDGSNFTLKIRSTKLEDSAMYFCASIQGPKNIQYFGAGTRLSVL.